The 20 T cell receptor beta chains below come from one sample, sequenced in a study of T cells in localized non-small cell lung cancer. Data came from immunoSEQ multiplex PCR; TCRdb stores just in-frame clones and leaves some out. The sample consists of approximately 50,000 clones, around 86% of them appearing once. The sequencing used PBMCs, collected before any cancer treatment. Receptor source: a man aged 35-75 years with stage II lung adenocarcinoma.

This clone was counted a single time. The J gene is TRBJ2-7, the V gene TRBV6-1; D is perhaps TRBD2 (6 bases). The CDR3 runs 14 residues. The germline V gene encodes CDR1 MNHNS and CDR2 SASEGT. Trimming shortened V by 2 bases and J by 1 base, and 9 bases separated the two germline ends. CDR3 residues: CASSELAISYEQYV. In DNA, the CDR3 is TGTGCCAGCAGTGAACTAGCGATATCCTACGAGCAGTACGTC.

In DNA form, the CDR3 reads TGTGCCAGCAGCTTGCCTAGCGATAAGACCCAGTACTTC. It yields the protein CASSLPSDKTQYF. The chain carries TRBV5-4 and TRBJ2-5; possible D gene TRBD2, 6 bases. Germline V lookup: CDR1 SGHNT, CDR2 YYREEE (reference sequence). Trimming removed 1 base at V and 6 bases at J, with 10 bases between. The CDR3 extends over 13 amino acids.

This clone is medium-sized by share. CDR3: CASSSTRGSITCPADTEAFF. In DNA, the CDR3 is TGTGCCAGCAGTAGCACTCGGGGCTCAATTACATGCCCCGCAGACACTGAAGCTTTCTTT. The chain is built from TRBV21-1 and TRBJ1-1. TRBV21-1 is a known pseudogene. This CDR3 has 20 amino acids.

The genes are TRBV7-6 and TRBJ2-7; weak D call: TRBD1 (5 bases). The CDR3 is made up of 15 amino acids. The V end lost 1 base, the J end lost 2 bases, and 12 bases lay between the germline ends. Germline V CDR1 and CDR2: SGHVS, FNYEAQ. This CDR3 reads CASSLGSGQTYEQYF. The CDR3 DNA sequence: TGTGCCAGCAGCTTAGGGTCAGGGCAAACCTACGAGCAGTACTTC.

This clone was picked up a small number of times. The rearrangement uses TRBV5-6 and TRBJ1-2, with 8 nucleotides matching TRBD1. Per germline, CDR1 SGHDT and CDR2 YYEEEE. Germline trimming cut 4 bases from V and 6 bases from J; bases unmatched to any gene: 5. This CDR3 is 13 amino acids long. CDR3 amino acids: CASSPTGVDGYTF. In DNA, the CDR3 is TGTGCCAGCAGCCCGACAGGGGTGGATGGCTACACCTTC.

This chain joins TRBV9 and TRBJ2-1; 10 nucleotides align to TRBD2. The CDR3 is 15 residues long. CDR1 and CDR2 (germline): SGDLS, YYNGEE. With 2 bases clipped from V and 7 bases from J, the junction kept 6 bases outside the gene matches. CDR3 bases: TGTGCCAGCAGCGTGTTAGCGGGGGGAGGGAATGAGCAGTTCTTC. It translates to CASSVLAGGGNEQFF. Combining the CDR3 with reference TRBV9 and TRBJ2-1 gives the whole variable domain DSGVTQTPKHLITATGQRVTLRCSPRSGDLSVYWYQQSLDQGLQFLIQYYNGEERAKGNILERFSAQQFPDLHSELNLSSLELGDSALYFCASSVLAGGGNEQFFGPGTRLTVL.

V and J are TRBV10-1 and TRBJ2-1; D gene unclear. This CDR3 region has 12 residues. V was clipped by 9 bases and J by 4 bases, with 10 bases between them. Germline V gene sequence: CDR1 WNHNN, CDR2 SYGVQD (reference sequence). The CDR3 sequence is CARYIWYNEQFF. The CDR3 nucleotides read TGCGCCAGATACATATGGTACAATGAGCAGTTCTTC.

The chain combines TRBV7-2 with TRBJ1-1, with D possibly being TRBD1 (5 bases). Trimming removed 2 bases from V and 1 base from J, with 17 bases in between. Germline CDR1 is SGHTA and CDR2 is FQGNSA. The CDR3 extends over 17 amino acids. The CDR3 nucleotides read TGTGCCAGCAGCTTACGATGGGGGGGAATCGGGAACACTGAAGCTTTCTTT. Translated, it gives CASSLRWGGIGNTEAFF.

The gene calls are TRBV5-4 and TRBJ2-3; the match to TRBD1 covers 7 bases. Trimming cost V 4 bases and J 6 bases; bases outside gene matches: 11. CDR3 length: 15 residues. Germline V lookup: CDR1 SGHNT, CDR2 YYREEE (reference sequence). The CDR3 sequence is CASSLGQAPMDTQYF. DNA of the CDR3: TGTGCCAGCAGCCTCGGACAGGCACCCATGGATACGCAGTATTTT.

The rearrangement joins TRBV6-6 to TRBJ1-5; TRBD1 might be the D (6 bases). The germline CDR1 and CDR2 sequences are MNHNY and SVGAGI (reference sequence). V lost 6 bases, J lost 1 base, and 13 bases lay in between. The length of the CDR3 is 15 residues. The CDR3 DNA reads as TGTGCCAGCAGCCTTACGGGGGCAAGCAATCAGCCCCAGCATTTT. This gives the protein CASSLTGASNQPQHF.

This sequence joins TRBV11-2 and TRBJ2-5; 8 bases align to TRBD2. Trimming at V came to 4 bases and at J to 4 bases, leaving 8 bases not matched to a gene. This CDR3 comprises 15 residues. Germline loops: CDR1 SGHAT, CDR2 FQNNGV. This CDR3 reads CASSSPGLVGETQYF. CDR3 nucleotide sequence: TGTGCCAGCAGCTCACCGGGACTAGTAGGAGAGACCCAGTACTTC.

The V gene is TRBV10-1, the J gene TRBJ2-7; TRBD2 matches 7 bases. J gave up 4 bases and V 8 bases, and 2 bases lay outside the gene matches. The CDR3 length is 11 residues. Germline CDR1 WNHNN, CDR2 SYGVQD (reference sequence). In nucleotides, the CDR3 is TGCGCCAGCGGACTAGAGTACGAGCAGTACTTC. Protein sequence: CASGLEYEQYF.

The CDR3 loop is CAGAGKYGYTF. The CDR3 nucleotides read TGTGCAGGGGCAGGGAAGTATGGCTACACCTTC. J is TRBJ1-2 and V is TRBV30; the D gene is possibly TRBD1 (5 bases). CDR1 is GTSNPN, CDR2 SVGIG, per germline (reference sequence). The CDR3 has 11 residues.

The rearrangement uses TRBV19 and TRBJ1-3; D uncertain. The CDR3 runs to 15 residues. The ends were cut back, 5 bases at V and 4 bases at J, with 15 bases in the middle. Germline V CDR1 and CDR2: LNHDA, SQIVND (reference sequence). Here the CDR3 DNA reads TGTGCCAGTAGTGCACGGGCCCTCGAAGGAAACACCATATATTTT. Protein sequence: CASSARALEGNTIYF. The full variable domain, rest sourced from reference TRBV19 and TRBJ1-3, is DGGITQSPKYLFRKEGQNVTLSCEQNLNHDAMYWYRQDPGQGLRLIYYSQIVNDFQKGDIAEGYSVSREKKESFPLTVTSAQKNPTAFYLCASSARALEGNTIYFGEGSWLTVV.

This clone was seen more than once but under ten times. The DNA for the CDR3 is TGTGCCAGCAGCCAACAGCCCAGGAAAATCCTCGATGGCTACACCTTC. It codes for CASSQQPRKILDGYTF. The chain has TRBV14 and TRBJ1-2; D gene ambiguous. With 2 bases removed from V and 6 bases from J, the gap between germline ends came to 19 bases. The CDR3 sequence is 16 residues long. CDR1 SGHDN and CDR2 FVKESK come from the germline V gene. The whole variable domain, remainder taken from reference TRBV14 and TRBJ1-2, is EAGVTQFPSHSVIEKGQTVTLRCDPISGHDNLYWYRRVMGKEIKFLLHFVKESKQDESGMPNNRFLAERTGGTYSTLKVQPAELEDSGVYFCASSQQPRKILDGYTFGSGTRLTVV.

The chain links TRBV6-5 to TRBJ1-2, with 7 bases fitting TRBD1. The CDR3 is 13 residues long. With V trimmed by 6 bases and J by 1 base, 2 bases remained unmatched. Germline CDR1 is MNHEY and CDR2 is SVGAGI. The CDR3 protein is CASSRDSNYGYTF. CDR3 nucleotide sequence: TGTGCCAGCAGCAGGGACAGTAACTATGGCTACACCTTC.

The chain uses TRBV18 and TRBJ1-1; D gene ambiguous. The germline V gene encodes CDR1 KGHSH and CDR2 LQKENI. Deletions cut 4 bases from V and 0 bases from J, with 3 bases between. This CDR3 spans 12 amino acids. CDR3 amino acids: CASSRLNTEAFF. CDR3 sequence (DNA): TGTGCCAGCTCACGCTTGAACACTGAAGCTTTCTTT.

Here the CDR3 DNA reads TGTGCCAGCAGCTTGTCCCCTGGGACAGCCCTGAACACTGAAGCTTTCTTT. Translation: CASSLSPGTALNTEAFF. V and J are TRBV5-6 and TRBJ1-1; TRBD1 matches at 7 bases. The CDR3 has 17 amino acids. The V gene's germline CDR1 is SGHDT and CDR2 YYEEEE. V was clipped by 1 base and J by 0 bases; unmatched bases: 9.

This CDR3 is CASSLGGTRLNEQFF. CDR3 bases: TGTGCCAGCAGCTTAGGGGGGACTCGCCTAAATGAGCAGTTCTTC. The chain carries TRBV7-8 and TRBJ2-1; D is perhaps TRBD2 (6 bases). The germline V gene encodes CDR1 SGHVS and CDR2 FQNEAQ. This CDR3 spans 15 amino acids. V lost 1 base, J lost 7 bases, and 14 bases lay in between.

For the CDR3, the DNA is TGTGCCAGCAGCTCCTCCCTGTCCCCCTACGAGCAGTACTTC. Its translation is CASSSSLSPYEQYF. The V and J genes are TRBV5-6 and TRBJ2-7; no clear D gene. CDR1 SGHDT and CDR2 YYEEEE come from the germline V gene. The V end was cut by 3 bases, the J end by 2 bases, with 12 bases between. This CDR3 region has 14 residues. The full variable domain, completed using reference TRBV5-6 and TRBJ2-7, is DAGVTQSPTHLIKTRGQQVTLRCSPKSGHDTVSWYQQALGQGPQFIFQYYEEEERQRGNFPDRFSGHQFPNYSSELNVNALLLGDSALYLCASSSSLSPYEQYFGPGTRLTVT.